Each of the 32 T cell receptor beta chains below was sequenced from the same sample in a study of T cell responses to AZD1222 COVID-19 vaccine. Method: immunoSEQ multiplex PCR; TCRdb's copy keeps in-frame clones and lacks some. The data hold 150,000 to 200,000 clones, with over 80% observed a single time. The sample consisted of peripheral blood, taken on day 0 of AZD1222 vaccination. The receptors were gathered from an adult in good health.

V and J are TRBV19 and TRBJ1-2; tentative D call: TRBD1 (6 bases). This CDR3 contains 16 residues. Deletions cut 10 bases from V and 5 bases from J, with 26 bases between. Germline CDR1 is LNHDA and CDR2 is SQIVND (reference sequence). CDR3 sequence reads: CATKAIYRDKAYGYTF. CDR3 nucleotide sequence: TGTGCCACAAAAGCAATTTACAGGGATAAGGCGTATGGCTACACCTTC.

The CDR3 loop reads CASSLVSTGPTEAFF. In DNA, the CDR3 is TGTGCCAGCAGTTTGGTTAGTACGGGGCCCACTGAAGCTTTCTTT. The V call is TRBV28, the J call TRBJ1-1; TRBD1 is a possible D gene (5 bases). Germline V gene sequence: CDR1 MDHEN, CDR2 SYDVKM. V was cut by 3 bases and J by 4 bases, with 15 bases left in between. CDR3 length: 15 residues.

The chain combines TRBV27 with TRBJ1-4; D is perhaps TRBD1 (5 bases). CDR1 is MNHEY and CDR2 is SMNVEV in the germline V gene (reference sequence). The CDR3 has 14 amino acids. V was trimmed by 4 bases and J by 7 bases, leaving 13 bases between them. CDR3 protein: CASSSEGRGEKLFF. Here the CDR3 DNA reads TGTGCCAGCAGTTCGGAGGGGCGGGGTGAAAAACTGTTTTTT.

This chain joins TRBV5-1 and TRBJ2-1; 11 bases fit TRBD2. V shed 0 bases and J 8 bases; nucleotides not matched to a gene: 13. The CDR3 length is 18 residues. In germline, CDR1 is SGHRS, CDR2 YFSETQ. The CDR3 sequence: CASSLAGTSGPWRHEQFF. CDR3 in DNA: TGCGCCAGCAGCTTGGCCGGGACTAGCGGCCCCTGGCGCCATGAGCAGTTCTTC.

The rearrangement joins TRBV6-6 to TRBJ2-1; no clear D. This CDR3 has 15 amino acids. V was shortened by 7 bases and J by 0 bases, with 13 bases between the two germline ends. CDR1 is MNHNY, CDR2 SVGAGI, per germline (reference sequence). The CDR3: CASNWHRSSYNEQFF. Here the CDR3 DNA reads TGTGCCAGCAACTGGCACCGGAGCTCCTACAATGAGCAGTTCTTC.

The chain combines TRBV3-1 (or the pseudogene TRBV3-2) with TRBJ2-2, with a weak D call TRBD2 (5 bases). Trimming pared 4 bases from V and 5 bases from J, leaving 20 bases between. The CDR3 covers 17 residues. Per germline, CDR1 LGHDT and CDR2 YNNKEL (reference sequence). The CDR3 reads CASSPPYPLGPTGELFF. The CDR3, as DNA: TGTGCCAGCAGCCCCCCGTACCCACTAGGCCCGACCGGGGAGCTGTTTTTT.

The chain is built from TRBV4-3 and TRBJ2-1; no definite D call. With 0 bases removed from V and 9 bases from J, the gap between germline ends came to 15 bases. From germline, CDR1 is LGHNA and CDR2 YSLEER. This CDR3 region has 15 residues. The CDR3, as DNA: TGCGCCAGCAGCCAAGATTGGTCCAGAGTAGGTGAGCAGTTCTTC. This encodes CASSQDWSRVGEQFF.

This sequence joins TRBV2 and TRBJ1-2, with D possibly TRBD1 on 5 matching bases. The CDR3 contains 10 residues. Germline V gene lookup returns CDR1 SNHLY and CDR2 FYNNEI. Trimming removed 7 bases at V and 10 bases at J, with 10 bases between. The chain's CDR3 is CASTVGDYTF. The DNA for the CDR3 is TGTGCCAGCACCGTAGGGGACTACACCTTC.

The gene calls are TRBV4-3 and TRBJ2-7; 7 bases align to TRBD2. The CDR3 sequence is 19 residues long. Losses at the gene ends were 1 base for V and 2 bases for J; bases not matched to a gene: 17. Germline V gene lookup returns CDR1 LGHNA and CDR2 YSLEER. In DNA, the CDR3 is TGCGCCAGCAGCCAAGTCGTGCCGGGGGGACTGAATTTACCCTACGAGCAGTACTTC. Its protein is CASSQVVPGGLNLPYEQYF.

The V and J genes are TRBV29-1 and TRBJ2-3; maybe TRBD1 (5 bases). V lost 5 bases and J 2 bases, leaving 14 bases between the germline ends. Germline V lookup: CDR1 SQVTM, CDR2 ANQGSEA. The CDR3 is made up of 14 amino acids. The CDR3 protein is CSVLTVTSTDTQYF. The DNA for the CDR3 is TGCAGCGTTTTGACAGTCACTTCCACAGATACGCAGTATTTT.

The rearrangement links TRBV28 to TRBJ2-7; no clear D. V gave up 3 bases and J gave up 6 bases, with 9 bases separating them. The CDR3 runs 12 residues. Looked up from germline, CDR1 is MDHEN and CDR2 is SYDVKM. As DNA, the CDR3 is TGTGCCAGCAGTTTTTTCGTCGGCGAGCAGTACTTC. Amino acid sequence: CASSFFVGEQYF.

The chain uses TRBV25-1 and TRBJ2-7, with 10 positions matching TRBD1. This CDR3 contains 15 residues. Germline V gene lookup returns CDR1 MGHDK and CDR2 SYGVNS. With V trimmed by 4 bases and J by 1 base, 4 bases remained unmatched. The DNA for the CDR3 is TGTGCCAGCAGTGGTCCGGGACAGGGGTCCTACGAGCAGTACTTC. This codes for CASSGPGQGSYEQYF.

The rearrangement links TRBV20-1 to TRBJ1-1; D remains ambiguous. CDR1 and CDR2 (germline): DFQATT, SNEGSKA (reference sequence). The CDR3 totals 11 residues. V was trimmed by 4 bases and J by 1 base, leaving 4 bases between them. The CDR3 protein is CSATRNTEAFF. CDR3 in DNA: TGCAGTGCTACAAGGAACACTGAAGCTTTCTTT.

The chain employs TRBV6-5 and TRBJ2-7; D perhaps matches TRBD1 (5 bases). The V gene's germline CDR1 is MNHEY and CDR2 SVGAGI. The CDR3 extends over 10 amino acids. V shed 8 bases and J shed 7 bases, with 9 bases lying between them. The chain's CDR3 is CASPDREQYF. The CDR3 nucleotides read TGTGCCAGCCCCGACAGAGAGCAGTACTTC.

The chain recombines TRBV20-1 with TRBJ2-5, with D hard to call. The germline V gene has CDR1 DFQATT and CDR2 SNEGSKA (reference sequence). Trimming cost V 6 bases and J 0 bases, with 2 bases left between them. CDR3 length equals 10 residues. The CDR3 protein is CSANQETQYF. The CDR3 DNA reads as TGCAGTGCCAACCAAGAGACCCAGTACTTC.

The rearrangement uses TRBV30 and TRBJ1-1, with D maybe TRBD1 (5 bases). Trimming removed 1 base from V and 3 bases from J, with 9 bases in between. This CDR3 is 13 amino acids long. Germline V CDR1 and CDR2: GTSNPN, SVGIG (reference sequence). DNA for the CDR3: TGTGCCTGGAGTGATGGGGGTTACACTGAAGCTTTCTTT. Its translation: CAWSDGGYTEAFF.

The gene calls are TRBV9 and TRBJ2-1; D gene ambiguous. CDR1 and CDR2 from the germline V gene are SGDLS and YYNGEE. The CDR3 runs 12 residues. Trimming cost V 0 bases and J 9 bases, with 7 bases left between them. The CDR3 loop reads CASSVGSAEQFF. The CDR3 DNA is TGTGCCAGCAGCGTAGGGTCGGCTGAGCAGTTCTTC.

The gene calls are TRBV3-1 (or the pseudogene TRBV3-2) and TRBJ1-2, with 8 bases aligning to TRBD1. Germline CDR1 LGHDT, CDR2 YNNKEL (reference sequence). This CDR3 contains 13 residues. V lost 3 bases, J lost 6 bases, and 3 bases stayed unmatched. CDR3 amino acids: CASSQDRADGYTF. The CDR3 nucleotides are TGTGCCAGCAGCCAGGACAGGGCGGATGGCTACACCTTC.

CDR3 coding DNA: TGTGCCAGCAGCCAACCTGGGGGGACAACCGGGGAGCTGTTTTTT. This encodes CASSQPGGTTGELFF. The V call is TRBV3-1 (or the pseudogene TRBV3-2), the J call TRBJ2-2; either TRBD1 or TRBD2 may fit D (6 bases each). The CDR3 loop spans 15 amino acids. V was shortened by 2 bases and J by 5 bases, with 12 bases between the two germline ends. Germline-derived CDR1 and CDR2 are LGHDT and YNNKEL (reference sequence).

The CDR3 sequence: CASSLIRGTEAFF. The DNA of the CDR3 is TGTGCCAGCAGCTTAATACGGGGGACTGAAGCTTTCTTT. The chain joins TRBV7-3 to TRBJ1-1; tentative D call: TRBD1 (5 bases). The CDR3 sequence is 13 residues long. The V gene's germline CDR1 is SGHTA and CDR2 FQGTGA. V dropped 1 base and J dropped 5 bases, with 8 bases sitting between them. The complete variable domain, with remaining parts taken from reference TRBV7-3 and TRBJ1-1, reads GAGVSQTPSNKVTEKGKYVELRCDPISGHTALYWYRQSLGQGPEFLIYFQGTGAADDSGLPNDRFFAVRPEGSVSTLKIQRTERGDSAVYLCASSLIRGTEAFFGQGTRLTVV.

The chain combines TRBV11-2 with TRBJ1-2, with D possibly being TRBD1 (5 bases). Trimming stripped 5 bases from V and 5 bases from J, with 12 bases between. CDR3 length: 13 residues. Germline loops: CDR1 SGHAT, CDR2 FQNNGV. The CDR3 region is CASSPGGPYGYTF. For the CDR3, the DNA is TGTGCCAGCAGCCCGGGGGGTCCTTATGGCTACACCTTC.

The chain uses TRBV6-2 or TRBV6-3 and TRBJ1-1; D is undetermined. Trimming shortened V by 2 bases and J by 2 bases, and 9 bases separated the two germline ends. Per the germline V gene, CDR1 is MNHEY and CDR2 is SVGEGT. The CDR3 consists of 14 residues. The CDR3 sequence is CASSYRVGNTEAFF. In DNA, the CDR3 is TGTGCCAGCAGTTACAGGGTTGGCAACACTGAAGCTTTCTTT.

The chain links TRBV25-1 to TRBJ1-4, with D uncertain. V was cut by 5 bases and J by 0 bases, with 7 bases left in between. The CDR3 has 14 residues. The germline V gene encodes CDR1 MGHDK and CDR2 SYGVNS. CDR3 sequence (DNA): TGTGCCAGCAGTCCGCGCTCAACTAATGAAAAACTGTTTTTT. The encoded protein is CASSPRSTNEKLFF. Using reference TRBV25-1 and TRBJ1-4 for the parts outside the CDR3, the full variable domain is EADIYQTPRYLVIGTGKKITLECSQTMGHDKMYWYQQDPGMELHLIHYSYGVNSTEKGDLSSESTVSRIRTEHFPLTLESARPSHTSQYLCASSPRSTNEKLFFGSGTQLSVL.

The chain carries TRBV6-5 and TRBJ2-2; TRBD2 matches 12 bases. CDR3 size: 15 residues. CDR1 and CDR2 (germline): MNHEY, SVGAGI. V lost 2 bases, J lost 8 bases, and 3 bases stayed unmatched. The CDR3 reads CASSYRTSGAGELFF. DNA of the CDR3: TGTGCCAGCAGTTACCGGACTAGCGGGGCAGGGGAGCTGTTTTTT.

CDR3 in amino acids: CAAQGSAPTEAFF. CDR3 DNA sequence: TGTGCCGCCCAGGGGTCTGCCCCCACTGAAGCTTTCTTT. The chain employs TRBV19 and TRBJ1-1; D is perhaps TRBD1 (6 bases). The V gene lost 11 bases and the J gene lost 4 bases, with 17 bases spanning the gap. The length of the CDR3 is 13 residues. Per germline, CDR1 LNHDA and CDR2 SQIVND (reference sequence).

V and J are TRBV4-3 and TRBJ2-7, with 8 bases lining up with TRBD1. This CDR3 has 14 residues. Germline V gives CDR1 LGHNA, CDR2 YSLEER. J was trimmed by 4 bases and V by 5 bases; bases with no gene match: 7. CDR3 in DNA: TGCGCCAGCAGCACCCGACAGGGGCCATACGAGCAGTACTTC. This codes for CASSTRQGPYEQYF.

V usage is TRBV5-6 and J usage is TRBJ2-4; 7 nucleotides align to TRBD1. The CDR3 consists of 13 residues. Per the germline V gene, CDR1 is SGHDT and CDR2 is YYEEEE. V shed 3 bases and J 6 bases; nucleotides not matched to a gene: 3. CDR3 sequence reads: CASSSGQLNIQYF. The DNA of the CDR3 is TGTGCCAGCAGCTCGGGACAGCTAAACATTCAGTACTTC. The whole variable domain, filled in from reference TRBV5-6 and TRBJ2-4, reads DAGVTQSPTHLIKTRGQQVTLRCSPKSGHDTVSWYQQALGQGPQFIFQYYEEEERQRGNFPDRFSGHQFPNYSSELNVNALLLGDSALYLCASSSGQLNIQYFGAGTRLSVL.

The rearrangement links TRBV2 to TRBJ1-5; D unclear. Trimming pared 1 base from V and 1 base from J, leaving 8 bases between. CDR3 length: 15 amino acids. Germline V gene lookup returns CDR1 SNHLY and CDR2 FYNNEI. Here the CDR3 reads CASSEGRLSNQPQHF. The CDR3 DNA reads TGTGCCAGCAGTGAAGGACGCCTAAGCAATCAGCCCCAGCATTTT.

In this sample, this clone turned up once. The V gene is TRBV5-1, the J gene TRBJ2-3; maybe TRBD1 (5 bases). The CDR3 extends over 15 amino acids. Trimming removed 2 bases from V and 1 base from J, with 11 bases in between. The germline V gene has CDR1 SGHRS and CDR2 YFSETQ. In nucleotides, the CDR3 is TGCGCCAGCAGCTTAAGGGGTTTAGGCACAGATACGCAGTATTTT. Residues: CASSLRGLGTDTQYF. The complete variable domain, with remaining parts taken from reference TRBV5-1 and TRBJ2-3, reads KAGVTQTPRYLIKTRGQQVTLSCSPISGHRSVSWYQQTPGQGLQFLFEYFSETQRNKGNFPGRFSGRQFSNSRSEMNVSTLELGDSALYLCASSLRGLGTDTQYFGPGTRLTVL.

This chain joins TRBV7-2 and TRBJ1-1; 7 bases fit TRBD1. The V and J ends lost 8 bases and 1 base, in that order; junction bases with no gene match: 7. Looked up from germline, CDR1 is SGHTA and CDR2 is FQGNSA. The CDR3 totals 14 residues. CDR3 amino acids: CASLAGGSNTEAFF. The CDR3, as DNA: TGTGCCAGCCTCGCAGGGGGTTCGAACACTGAAGCTTTCTTT.

The chain carries TRBV3-1 (or the pseudogene TRBV3-2) and TRBJ1-1; D may be TRBD1 (5 bases). The germline V and J ends were trimmed by 4 bases and 10 bases, with 19 bases remaining between them. The CDR3 has 14 residues. The germline V gene encodes CDR1 LGHDT and CDR2 YNNKEL (reference sequence). This chain's CDR3 is CASSLNQGSGRAFF. CDR3 coding DNA: TGTGCCAGCAGCCTTAATCAGGGCTCAGGGCGAGCTTTCTTT.

The chain couples TRBV24-1 to TRBJ1-2; maybe TRBD1 (6 bases). The CDR3 contains 14 residues. The germline gives CDR1 KGHDR, CDR2 SFDVKD. V was clipped by 0 bases and J by 6 bases, with 10 bases between them. The CDR3 nucleotides are TGTGCCACCAGTGATTTGCGCGAGGGGGATGGCTACACCTTC. This sequence encodes CATSDLREGDGYTF.